This TCR beta chain was sequenced in a study of PD-L1 blockade in urothelial cancer. Measured with immunoSEQ multiplex PCR; TCRdb has only the in-frame clones, and not every one. The sample has 60,000 to 65,000 clones, 81% seen once. Germline CDR1 and CDR2: MNHNY and SVGAGI (reference sequence). CDR3 length: 15 residues. The V gene end was trimmed by 6 bases and the J gene end by 4 bases; junction bases not matched to a gene: 8. Time point meaning: pretreatment peripheral blood. The sample here was PBMCs, taken around atezolizumab (anti-PD-L1) treatment. This sequence originates from a man aged 65 to 85 with urothelial cancer. V gene TRBV6-6 combines with J gene TRBJ2-3; 9 bases are shared with TRBD1. CDR3 sequence reads: CASRGTGTGSDTQYF. DNA for the CDR3: TGTGCCAGCAGGGGAACCGGGACAGGGTCAGATACGCAGTATTTT.